Below, 29 T cell receptor beta chains from the same sample are listed, as sequenced in a study of blood T cells in healthy people across ages (dated by TCRdb to the mid-2010s). The library came from 5' RACE. A second PCR of about 6 to 12 cycles was run with a J-beta primer mix and a sample-barcoded 5' primer. Through fastp at Q25 and MiXCR, TCRdb rebuilt clones from the public reads, retaining in-frame beta chains. Here each entry gathers all rows of one CDR3 protein and keeps the most common genes and DNA. The sample yields 1.5 million to 2 million distinct CDR3 sequences; about two fifths were counted once. Roughly 23% of the sample lies in the top ten. The source material was blood. These TCRs come from a human donor in good health.

The J gene is TRBJ1-1, the V gene TRBV7-9; D not resolved. Germline values: CDR1 SEHNR, CDR2 FQNEAQ (reference sequence). The V gene lost 5 bases and the J gene lost 4 bases, with 14 bases spanning the gap. CDR3 length equals 14 residues. For the CDR3, the DNA is TGTGCCAGCAGCCCCGTTAATCGAGGCACTGAAGCTTTCTTT. Its translation: CASSPVNRGTEAFF.

This clonotype turned up a few times. V is TRBV28 and J is TRBJ2-7, with 7 nucleotides matching TRBD1. The V gene's germline CDR1 is MDHEN and CDR2 SYDVKM. The trim removed 5 bases at V and 4 bases at J, leaving 11 bases unmatched. The CDR3 runs to 15 residues. The CDR3 protein is CASSGTRDRTYEQYF. The CDR3 nucleotides are TGTGCCAGCAGTGGTACCCGGGACAGAACATACGAGCAGTACTTC.

CDR3 sequence: CASRPVYGYTF. The CDR3 nucleotides are TGTGCCAGCCGTCCAGTCTATGGCTACACCTTC. The V gene is TRBV7-9, the J gene TRBJ1-2; D remains unclear. Per germline, CDR1 SEHNR and CDR2 FQNEAQ (reference sequence). Deletions cut 8 bases from V and 4 bases from J, with 8 bases between. This CDR3 has 11 residues.

V usage is TRBV29-1 and J usage is TRBJ2-1, with D possibly matching TRBD2 (5 bases). V lost 6 bases to trimming and J lost 3 bases, with 15 bases between them. CDR3 length: 14 amino acids. Looked up from germline, CDR1 is SQVTM and CDR2 is ANQGSEA. The CDR3 region has the DNA TGCAGCGTCGAGGTCGTGAGGGACTACAATGAGCAGTTCTTC. This translates into CSVEVVRDYNEQFF.

The chain couples TRBV5-1 to TRBJ2-1, with TRBD1 matching 9 bases. Germline V gene data show CDR1 as SGHRS and CDR2 as YFSETQ. CDR3 length: 16 residues. After removal of 4 bases from V and 2 bases from J, the junction contained 7 bases not matched to a gene. The CDR3 coding sequence is TGCGCCAGCAGCCCGCGTACAGGGGGCACCTACAATGAGCAGTTCTTC. Its translation is CASSPRTGGTYNEQFF.

This clonotype has a single count. The chain joins TRBV5-6 to TRBJ1-5, with D possibly being TRBD1 (6 bases). Trimming removed 4 bases from V and 5 bases from J, with 13 bases in between. CDR1 SGHDT and CDR2 YYEEEE come from the germline V gene. The CDR3 sequence is 14 residues long. DNA of the CDR3: TGTGCCAGCAGCCGCAGAGGACAGCATCAGCCCCAGCATTTT. The encoded protein is CASSRRGQHQPQHF. The whole variable domain, filled in from reference TRBV5-6 and TRBJ1-5, reads DAGVTQSPTHLIKTRGQQVTLRCSPKSGHDTVSWYQQALGQGPQFIFQYYEEEERQRGNFPDRFSGHQFPNYSSELNVNALLLGDSALYLCASSRRGQHQPQHFGDGTRLSIL.

This clonotype was picked up a small number of times. The V gene is TRBV7-2, the J gene TRBJ1-2; D ambiguous. The CDR3 runs 17 residues. Per germline, CDR1 SGHTA and CDR2 FQGNSA. Trimming removed 0 bases from V and 5 bases from J, with 19 bases in between. The CDR3 coding sequence is TGTGCCAGCAGCTTAGCGGGAAACAGCGTCCCTGGTTATGGCTACACCTTC. Protein product: CASSLAGNSVPGYGYTF. The full variable domain, in which reference TRBV7-2 and TRBJ1-2 provide the parts outside the CDR3, is GAGVSQSPSNKVTEKGKDVELRCDPISGHTALYWYRQSLGQGLEFLIYFQGNSAPDKSGLPSDRFSAERTGGSVSTLTIQRTQQEDSAVYLCASSLAGNSVPGYGYTFGSGTRLTVV.

This clonotype was found a few times. The rearrangement links TRBV6-5 to TRBJ2-5; D uncertain. This CDR3 is built from 13 residues. The V gene lost 6 bases and the J gene lost 3 bases, with 11 bases spanning the gap. Germline V CDR1 and CDR2: MNHEY, SVGAGI. The CDR3 is CASSPDIKETQYF. For the CDR3, the DNA is TGTGCCAGCAGCCCGGATATAAAAGAGACCCAGTACTTC.

This clonotype was counted once. The CDR3 DNA reads as TGTGCCAGCAGTCCAGGGGGACAGGGGACGGGTAAAGGAGATGAGCAGTTCTTC. This encodes CASSPGGQGTGKGDEQFF. This chain links TRBV28 with TRBJ2-1; 10 nucleotides agree with TRBD1. Germline values: CDR1 MDHEN, CDR2 SYDVKM. With 5 bases clipped from V and 8 bases from J, the junction kept 18 bases outside the gene matches. The CDR3 has 18 residues.

This chain uses TRBV6-6 with TRBJ1-4; no firm D call. Germline loops: CDR1 MNHNY, CDR2 SVGAGI (reference sequence). The V and J ends lost 6 bases and 3 bases respectively, with 11 bases between them. This CDR3 spans 14 amino acids. DNA of the CDR3: TGTGCCAGCAGGATTCGGGCCTCTAATGAAAAACTGTTTTTT. The encoded protein is CASRIRASNEKLFF.

This clonotype was seen a few times. The rearrangement links TRBV7-8 to TRBJ2-1; maybe TRBD2 (7 bases). V was cut by 5 bases and J by 9 bases, with 14 bases left in between. This CDR3 is 13 amino acids long. Germline V CDR1 and CDR2: SGHVS, FQNEAQ. CDR3 DNA sequence: TGTGCCAGCAGCATTGGGGGGGGCCTTGAGCAGTTCTTC. Its protein product is CASSIGGGLEQFF.

This clonotype has ten or more counts. The V gene is TRBV5-1, the J gene TRBJ2-7, with D unclear. Germline V gene data show CDR1 as SGHRS and CDR2 as YFSETQ. Trimming took off 2 bases at V and 2 bases at J, with 11 bases between the two ends. CDR3 size: 14 residues. CDR3 sequence: CASSFERSPYEQYF. In DNA form, the CDR3 reads TGCGCCAGCAGCTTTGAAAGGAGCCCCTACGAGCAGTACTTC.

Only a few counts were recorded for this clonotype. The chain carries TRBV7-3 and TRBJ2-7; perhaps D is TRBD1 or TRBD2 (6 bases each). In germline, CDR1 is SGHTA, CDR2 FQGTGA. This CDR3 is built from 14 residues. Deletions cut 0 bases from V and 5 bases from J, with 11 bases between. The chain's CDR3 is CASSLTPGADEQYF. DNA for the CDR3: TGTGCCAGCAGCTTAACACCGGGGGCGGACGAGCAGTACTTC. Filled out from reference TRBV7-3 and TRBJ2-7, the complete variable domain reads GAGVSQTPSNKVTEKGKYVELRCDPISGHTALYWYRQSLGQGPEFLIYFQGTGAADDSGLPNDRFFAVRPEGSVSTLKIQRTERGDSAVYLCASSLTPGADEQYFGPGTRLTVT.

This clonotype was counted ten times or more. The genes are TRBV4-1 and TRBJ1-5; the D is unclear. The CDR3 covers 13 residues. Germline V gene sequence: CDR1 MGHRA, CDR2 YSYEKL. Trimming pared 0 bases from V and 3 bases from J, leaving 3 bases between. The CDR3 DNA reads as TGCGCCAGCAGCCAAGATTCCAATCAGCCCCAGCATTTT. Protein: CASSQDSNQPQHF.

V gene TRBV7-2 combines with J gene TRBJ2-5; TRBD2 aligns across 9 bases. This CDR3 is built from 12 residues. CDR1 and CDR2 from the germline V gene are SGHTA and FQGNSA. With V trimmed by 8 bases and J by 3 bases, 1 base remained unmatched. The CDR3 DNA follows: TGTGCCAGCGGCGGGGGGGAAGAGACCCAGTACTTC. It codes for CASGGGEETQYF.

As regards this clonotype: As the CDR3 is not closed by the conserved phenylalanine or tryptophan, this likely results from a read error. The chain recombines TRBV27 with TRBJ1-4; no clear D. Germline V gene data show CDR1 as MNHEY and CDR2 as SMNVEV (reference sequence). Trimming shortened V by 2 bases and J by 0 bases, and 22 bases separated the two germline ends. There are 20 residues in the CDR3. The CDR3 nucleotides read TGTGCCAGCAGTTTAAGGACGCAGGCCCCCACCCTTGCAACTAATGAAAAACTGTTTTAT. Its translation: CASSLRTQAPTLATNEKLFY.

This clonotype was recorded a few times. The gene calls are TRBV7-2 and TRBJ1-2; D possibly corresponds to TRBD1 (5 bases). The V end lost 3 bases, the J end lost 4 bases, and 12 bases lay between the germline ends. Germline V gives CDR1 SGHTA, CDR2 FQGNSA. This CDR3 region has 14 residues. The CDR3, as DNA: TGTGCCAGCAGCTTCGTACAGGAATCCTATGGCTACACCTTC. This encodes CASSFVQESYGYTF.

The chain is built from TRBV7-6 and TRBJ1-4; 7 bases are a match to TRBD1. The CDR3 consists of 16 residues. The V and J ends lost 1 base and 5 bases, in that order; junction bases with no gene match: 7. The V gene's germline CDR1 is SGHVS and CDR2 FNYEAQ. CDR3 region: CASSLGYRGQNEKLFF. CDR3 nucleotide sequence: TGTGCCAGCAGCTTAGGTTATAGGGGGCAAAATGAAAAACTGTTTTTT. Combining the CDR3 with reference TRBV7-6 and TRBJ1-4 gives the whole variable domain GAGVSQSPRYKVTKRGQDVALRCDPISGHVSLYWYRQALGQGPEFLTYFNYEAQQDKSGLPNDRFSAERPEGSISTLTIQRTEQRDSAMYRCASSLGYRGQNEKLFFGSGTQLSVL.

This chain uses TRBV7-9 with TRBJ2-1; 9 bases agree with TRBD1. CDR1 and CDR2 (germline): SEHNR, FQNEAQ (reference sequence). The V and J ends lost 4 bases and 7 bases, in that order; junction bases with no gene match: 11. The length of the CDR3 is 16 residues. The CDR3 sequence: CASSSTGQGLLNEQFF. The DNA of the CDR3 is TGTGCCAGCAGCTCAACGGGACAGGGCTTATTGAATGAGCAGTTCTTC. The variable domain in full, with the rest retrieved from reference TRBV7-9 and TRBJ2-1, is DTGVSQNPRHKITKRGQNVTFRCDPISEHNRLYWYRQTLGQGPEFLTYFQNEAQLEKSRLLSDRFSAERPKGSFSTLEIQRTEQGDSAMYLCASSSTGQGLLNEQFFGPGTRLTVL.

This clonotype was counted at least ten times. The DNA of the CDR3 is TGTGCCAGCCGAGGGGATTATAATGAAAAACTGTTTTTT. Translation: CASRGDYNEKLFF. The V and J genes are TRBV2 and TRBJ1-4; maybe TRBD1 (5 bases). The CDR3 covers 13 residues. Germline V gene lookup returns CDR1 SNHLY and CDR2 FYNNEI. The V and J ends lost 8 bases and 4 bases respectively, with 11 bases between them.

As to this clonotype: At one end, the junction sequence differs from germline, possibly due to a read error. CDR3 loop: CASSSDGGKTNYGYIF. CDR3 nucleotides: TGTGCCAGCAGCTCCGACGGGGGGAAGACTAACTATGGCTACATCTTC. The chain recombines TRBV7-9 with TRBJ1-2; D is possibly TRBD1 (5 bases). Per the germline V gene, CDR1 is SEHNR and CDR2 is FQNEAQ (reference sequence). The CDR3 extends over 16 amino acids.

This clonotype has more than one count but fewer than ten. The chain joins TRBV18 to TRBJ2-1; D may be TRBD1 (6 bases). In germline, CDR1 is KGHSH, CDR2 LQKENI. V was shortened by 2 bases and J by 1 base, with 18 bases between the two germline ends. The CDR3 has 18 residues. The CDR3 region is CASSPMGADRGSYNEQFF. The CDR3 DNA reads TGTGCCAGCTCACCAATGGGGGCGGACAGAGGATCCTACAATGAGCAGTTCTTC.

This clonotype has at least ten counts. The chain couples TRBV29-1 to TRBJ2-7; 12 positions match TRBD1. The V gene's germline CDR1 is SQVTM and CDR2 ANQGSEA. V was clipped by 4 bases and J by 6 bases; unmatched bases: 4. The length of the CDR3 is 13 residues. The CDR3 sequence: CSVGGTGGGEQYF. Here the CDR3 DNA reads TGCAGCGTTGGAGGGACAGGGGGCGGCGAGCAGTACTTC.

Here the CDR3 DNA reads TGCAGTGTTAGTACAGGGGCGAGCAACTATGGCTACACCTTC. This encodes CSVSTGASNYGYTF. V usage is TRBV20-1 and J usage is TRBJ1-2; TRBD1 agrees at 7 bases. V shed 7 bases, J shed 2 bases, and the junction held 10 bases outside the gene matches. There are 14 residues in the CDR3. CDR1 and CDR2 (germline): DFQATT, SNEGSKA (reference sequence).

This clonotype appeared a few times. This sequence joins TRBV5-1 and TRBJ2-5; D is perhaps TRBD1 or TRBD2 (5 bases each). Germline CDR1 SGHRS, CDR2 YFSETQ. V lost 1 base and J 1 base, leaving 11 bases between the germline ends. The CDR3 totals 15 residues. CDR3 amino acids: CASSLLGTLQETQYF. The CDR3 DNA reads as TGCGCCAGCAGCTTGCTAGGGACCCTCCAAGAGACCCAGTACTTC.

This chain connects TRBV7-2 to TRBJ1-3; 8 nucleotides agree with TRBD1. This CDR3 is 15 amino acids long. Germline trimming cut 7 bases from V and 1 base from J; bases unmatched to any gene: 6. Germline CDR1 SGHTA, CDR2 FQGNSA. DNA of the CDR3: TGTGCCAGCACCCACAGGGGGGGGTCTGGAAACACCATATATTTT. It translates to CASTHRGGSGNTIYF.

There are a few counts of this clonotype. The chain has TRBV5-1 and TRBJ2-3; TRBD2 matches 9 bases. CDR1 and CDR2 (germline): SGHRS, YFSETQ. J gave up 2 bases and V 3 bases, and 7 bases lay outside the gene matches. The CDR3 contains 16 residues. DNA for the CDR3: TGCGCCAGCAGCTGGGAAGCGGGGGGTCTCACAGATACGCAGTATTTT. This sequence encodes CASSWEAGGLTDTQYF.

The chain links TRBV5-1 to TRBJ2-7, with 11 bases fitting TRBD1. CDR1 SGHRS and CDR2 YFSETQ come from the germline V gene. This CDR3 is 14 amino acids long. Trimming cost V 4 bases and J 4 bases; bases outside gene matches: 4. Here the CDR3 DNA reads TGCGCCAGCAGCCGGACAGGGGGCGAGTACGAGCAGTACTTC. It codes for CASSRTGGEYEQYF.

This clonotype occurred a few times. A much larger clonotype is one base distant, so this may be a read error. V and J are TRBV28 and TRBJ2-4; 7 nucleotides line up with TRBD2. Near its end, the DNA agrees better with TRBJ2-7, so the J call may be wrong. The length of the CDR3 is 12 residues. Germline V gene sequence: CDR1 MDHEN, CDR2 SYDVKM. The CDR3 coding sequence is TGTGCCAGCAGACGGGGGAGGGACGAGCAGTACTTC. It encodes CASRRGRDEQYF.